This is a list of T cell receptor beta chains from one sample in a study of OX40 agonist ivuxolimab in advanced cancers. Only in-frame clones appear in the TCRdb table, and some are missing; sequencing was by immunoSEQ multiplex PCR. The sample lists about 46,000 clones; 80% to 90% were seen once. Source: CD4+ or CD8+ T cells sorted from blood, taken in a trial of the OX40 agonist ivuxolimab. These receptors were taken from an adult with an advanced solid tumor such as melanoma, head and neck, liver or kidney cancer. CDR3s leave out the opening cysteine and the closing phenylalanine or tryptophan.

j_gene: TRBJ1-1; v_gene: TRBV9; CDR3aa: ASSVGQGANTEAF
j_gene: TRBJ1-6; v_gene: TRBV5-4; CDR3aa: ASSLDRGVISPLH
j_gene: TRBJ2-1; v_gene: TRBV27; CDR3aa: ASSLIRGAGQF
j_gene: TRBJ2-4; v_gene: TRBV7-9; CDR3aa: ASSLIVAGANIQY
j_gene: TRBJ1-1; v_gene: TRBV29-1; CDR3aa: SVEDPDSTNTEAF
j_gene: TRBJ1-1; v_gene: TRBV19; CDR3aa: ASSIGPGGYTEAF
j_gene: TRBJ1-2; v_gene: TRBV29-1; CDR3aa: SVVEGSYGYT
j_gene: TRBJ2-7; v_gene: TRBV7-2; CDR3aa: ASSSRRGINEQY
j_gene: TRBJ1-2; v_gene: TRBV7-2; CDR3aa: ASSLGNGPGGDGYT
j_gene: TRBJ1-5; v_gene: TRBV19; CDR3aa: ASSTPDGINQPQH
j_gene: TRBJ2-1; v_gene: TRBV11-2; CDR3aa: ASSLTGDNEQF
j_gene: TRBJ2-5; v_gene: TRBV6-6; CDR3aa: ASSYLGQTYQETQY
j_gene: TRBJ2-3; v_gene: TRBV7-2; CDR3aa: ASSQVTDTQY
j_gene: TRBJ1-2; v_gene: TRBV27; CDR3aa: ASSSLLTGVNYGYT
j_gene: TRBJ1-5; v_gene: TRBV5-8; CDR3aa: ASRQGFSNQPQH
j_gene: TRBJ2-5; v_gene: TRBV7-9; CDR3aa: ASSLGAESSIN
j_gene: TRBJ2-7; v_gene: TRBV19; CDR3aa: ASSIVSPGSKKQY
j_gene: .; v_gene: TRBV27; CDR3aa: ASSLGGGHSYEQY
j_gene: TRBJ2-1; v_gene: TRBV7-2; CDR3aa: ASSNSGGAAYNEQF
j_gene: TRBJ2-7; v_gene: TRBV4-1; CDR3aa: ASSQGATGSSYEQY
j_gene: TRBJ2-3; v_gene: TRBV7-2; CDR3aa: ASSKGLAGYTQY
j_gene: TRBJ2-7; v_gene: TRBV7-6; CDR3aa: ASSLAQGIVRSGDEQY
j_gene: TRBJ2-3; v_gene: TRBV5-1; CDR3aa: ASSLVGLRQGGLTDTQY
j_gene: TRBJ2-3; v_gene: TRBV19; CDR3aa: ASSSLTGGTGTDTQY
j_gene: TRBJ2-7; v_gene: TRBV4-1; CDR3aa: ASSHELAPNEQY
j_gene: TRBJ1-6; v_gene: TRBV19; CDR3aa: ASTGQGGDSPLH
j_gene: TRBJ2-2; v_gene: TRBV6-1; CDR3aa: ASSEPDRTLGSGGELF
j_gene: TRBJ2-7; v_gene: TRBV5-8; CDR3aa: ASSFGTGSYEQY
j_gene: TRBJ1-1; v_gene: TRBV7-3; CDR3aa: ASSFVENTEAF
j_gene: TRBJ1-2; v_gene: TRBV28; CDR3aa: ASIPTAGTSYGYT
j_gene: TRBJ2-1; v_gene: TRBV5-1; CDR3aa: ASSFSRHFSYNEQF
j_gene: TRBJ2-7; v_gene: TRBV19; CDR3aa: ASSIGSGGPYEQY
j_gene: TRBJ1-1; v_gene: TRBV7-2; CDR3aa: ASSLGGTDHTEAF
j_gene: TRBJ1-5; v_gene: TRBV28; CDR3aa: ASSLSPRTEANQPQH
j_gene: TRBJ2-3; v_gene: TRBV4-1; CDR3aa: ASSQALPLGMTDTQY
j_gene: TRBJ1-5; v_gene: TRBV19; CDR3aa: ASSPLLEGDQPQH
j_gene: TRBJ1-4; v_gene: TRBV14; CDR3aa: ASSQELNEKLF